This entry lists 11 T cell receptor beta chains sequenced from one sample in a study of blood T cells in healthy people across ages. Sample-barcoded 5' priming and a J-beta primer mix drove a second PCR of roughly 6 to 12 cycles. TCRdb analysed the 5' RACE reads with MiXCR anew, one entry per CDR3 protein. The sample includes about 640,000 distinct CDR3 sequences, approximately 50% of them seen just once. Input material: blood. These receptors were taken from a man aged 55 to 70 in good health.

The CDR3 region is CASSGLSYNEQFF. DNA of the CDR3: TGTGCCAGCAGCGGGTTATCCTACAATGAGCAGTTCTTC. The chain is built from TRBV2 and TRBJ2-1; D is unclear. V gave up 6 bases and J gave up 1 base, with 7 bases separating them. CDR3 length equals 13 residues. Germline V gene sequence: CDR1 SNHLY, CDR2 FYNNEI. Looking up the rest from reference TRBV2 and TRBJ2-1 gives the full variable domain: EPEVTQTPSHQVTQMGQEVILRCVPISNHLYFYWYRQILGQKVEFLVSFYNNEISEKSEIFDDQFSVERPDGSNFTLKIRSTKLEDSAMYFCASSGLSYNEQFFGPGTRLTVL.

V and J are TRBV24-1 and TRBJ1-5; 10 bases match TRBD1. Germline-derived CDR1 and CDR2 are KGHDR and SFDVKD. V trimming: 2 bases; J trimming: 6 bases; junction bases outside the gene matches: 6. The CDR3 covers 16 residues. CDR3 amino acids: CATSDSGTGDVQPQHF. DNA for the CDR3: TGTGCCACCAGTGATTCCGGGACAGGGGACGTTCAGCCCCAGCATTTT.

The chain links TRBV10-2 to TRBJ2-1; 14 bases are a match to TRBD2. After removal of 8 bases from V and 4 bases from J, the junction contained 7 bases not matched to a gene. The CDR3 runs 16 residues. Germline CDR1 reads WSHSY; CDR2 reads SAAADI. CDR3 in amino acids: CASEARTSGGYNEQFF. The CDR3 bases are TGCGCCAGCGAGGCCCGGACTAGCGGGGGGTACAATGAGCAGTTCTTC.

The rearrangement links TRBV5-1 to TRBJ1-2; TRBD1 aligns across 7 bases. The CDR3 loop spans 14 amino acids. With 4 bases clipped from V and 4 bases from J, the junction kept 7 bases outside the gene matches. Germline CDR1 and CDR2: SGHRS and YFSETQ. The CDR3 coding sequence is TGCGCCAGCAGCCCCCCCGCAGGGGGCTATGGCTACACCTTC. This sequence encodes CASSPPAGGYGYTF.

This clonotype was seen just once. The junction shows a germline mismatch at one end, possibly a read error. The chain carries TRBV12-3 or TRBV12-4 and TRBJ2-6; 9 bases line up with TRBD2. The length of the CDR3 is 20 residues. This chain's CDR3 is CAGSLYRGVAGVSGANVLTF. Here the CDR3 DNA reads TGTGCCGGCAGTTTATATCGGGGAGTAGCGGGGGTCTCTGGGGCCAACGTCCTGACTTTC.

The V and J genes are TRBV10-3 and TRBJ1-2, with TRBD1 as a possible D gene (5 bases). This CDR3 region has 16 residues. In germline, CDR1 is ENHRY, CDR2 SYGVKD. V lost 8 bases, J lost 1 base, and 20 bases lay in between. Here the CDR3 DNA reads TGTGCCATCCAAAGAGAGGGAAGTCAGGGTAACTATGGCTACACCTTC. Its protein is CAIQREGSQGNYGYTF.

The rearrangement links TRBV7-2 to TRBJ2-5; D unresolved. The germline V gene has CDR1 SGHTA and CDR2 FQGNSA. The CDR3 is 14 residues long. Trimming pared 0 bases from V and 11 bases from J, leaving 16 bases between. DNA for the CDR3: TGTGCCAGCAGCTTAGCGGGTAGAAACAATGAGCAGTACTTC. Protein sequence: CASSLAGRNNEQYF.

This clonotype was recorded at least ten times. This chain connects TRBV7-2 to TRBJ2-4, with 9 bases identical to TRBD2. CDR3 size: 20 residues. Trimming cost V 5 bases and J 9 bases; bases outside gene matches: 26. Germline assignment: CDR1 SGHTA and CDR2 FQGNSA. Here the CDR3 DNA reads TGTGCCAGCAGCCCGCAGGGGGGGAGGACTAGCGATCTGAAACAGGGCATTCAGTACTTC. This sequence encodes CASSPQGGRTSDLKQGIQYF.

A note on this clonotype: The junction differs from germline at one of its ends, possibly a read error. DNA of the CDR3: TGCAGCGCTACAAGAGACGGAGGGGGCGAAAACCTGTTTTTT. This gives the protein CSATRDGGGENLFF. V is TRBV29-1 and J is TRBJ1-4, with 7 bases matching TRBD1. Per germline, CDR1 SQVTM and CDR2 ANQGSEA. CDR3 length equals 14 residues.

This clonotype was counted a few times. The chain joins TRBV29-1 to TRBJ2-5; 7 bases are a match to TRBD1. This CDR3 has 13 amino acids. The trim removed 7 bases at V and 0 bases at J, leaving 5 bases unmatched. Germline CDR1 is SQVTM and CDR2 is ANQGSEA. The CDR3 is CSGPGQYQETQYF. CDR3 sequence (DNA): TGCAGCGGCCCGGGACAGTACCAAGAGACCCAGTACTTC.

The chain links TRBV6-1 to TRBJ2-5; 11 bases are a match to TRBD2. Germline-derived CDR1 and CDR2 are MNHNS and SASEGT. The CDR3 length is 18 residues. The ends lost 1 base at V and 2 bases at J; junction bases unmatched: 9. CDR3: CASSEVASGGPRQETQYF. CDR3 in DNA: TGTGCCAGCAGTGAAGTAGCTAGCGGGGGGCCTCGACAAGAGACCCAGTACTTC.